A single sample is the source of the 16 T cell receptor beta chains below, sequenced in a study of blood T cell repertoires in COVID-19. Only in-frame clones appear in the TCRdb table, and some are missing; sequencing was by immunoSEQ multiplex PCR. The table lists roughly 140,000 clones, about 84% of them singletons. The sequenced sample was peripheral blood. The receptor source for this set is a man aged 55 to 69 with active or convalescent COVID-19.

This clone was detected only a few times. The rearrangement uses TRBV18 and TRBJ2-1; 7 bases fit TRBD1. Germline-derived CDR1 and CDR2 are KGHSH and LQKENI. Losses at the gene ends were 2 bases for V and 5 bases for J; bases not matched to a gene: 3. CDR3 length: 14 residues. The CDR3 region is CASSPTGTDNEQFF. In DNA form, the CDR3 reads TGTGCCAGCTCACCAACCGGGACAGACAATGAGCAGTTCTTC.

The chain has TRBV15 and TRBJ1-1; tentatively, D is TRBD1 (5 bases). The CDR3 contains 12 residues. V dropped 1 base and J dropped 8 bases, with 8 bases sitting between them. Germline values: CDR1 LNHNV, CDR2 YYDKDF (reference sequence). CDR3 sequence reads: CATSRGDSEAFF. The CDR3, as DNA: TGTGCCACCAGCAGAGGCGACAGCGAAGCTTTCTTT.

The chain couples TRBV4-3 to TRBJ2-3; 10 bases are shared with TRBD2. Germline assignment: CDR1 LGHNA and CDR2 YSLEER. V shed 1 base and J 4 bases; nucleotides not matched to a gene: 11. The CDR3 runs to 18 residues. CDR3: CASSQGGPASGRPDTQYF. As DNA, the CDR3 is TGCGCCAGCAGCCAAGGGGGACCGGCTAGCGGGAGACCAGATACGCAGTATTTT.

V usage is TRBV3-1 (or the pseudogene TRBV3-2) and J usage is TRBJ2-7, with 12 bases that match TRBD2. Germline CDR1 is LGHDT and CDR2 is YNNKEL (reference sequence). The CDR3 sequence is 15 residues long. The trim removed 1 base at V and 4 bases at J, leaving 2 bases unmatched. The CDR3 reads CASSQAGTSGYEQYF. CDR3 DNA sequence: TGTGCCAGCAGCCAAGCCGGGACTAGCGGGTACGAGCAGTACTTC.

This CDR3 is CAWSVRGTEAFF. As DNA, the CDR3 is TGTGCCTGGAGTGTACGGGGCACTGAAGCTTTCTTT. This sequence joins TRBV30 and TRBJ1-1; D ambiguous. The CDR3 is made up of 12 amino acids. Trimming shortened V by 0 bases and J by 4 bases, and 6 bases separated the two germline ends. From germline, CDR1 is GTSNPN and CDR2 SVGIG (reference sequence).

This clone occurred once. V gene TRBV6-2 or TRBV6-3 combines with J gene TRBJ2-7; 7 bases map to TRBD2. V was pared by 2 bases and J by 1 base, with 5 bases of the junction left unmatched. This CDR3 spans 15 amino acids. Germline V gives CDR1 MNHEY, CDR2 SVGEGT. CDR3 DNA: TGTGCCAGCAGTTACAGCGGGGTAGGATCCTACGAGCAGTACTTC. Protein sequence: CASSYSGVGSYEQYF.

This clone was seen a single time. The CDR3 loop is CASSSKDRDTDTQYF. The CDR3 DNA is TGTGCCAGCAGCTCAAAAGACAGGGACACAGATACGCAGTATTTT. This chain joins TRBV7-9 and TRBJ2-3; TRBD1 agrees at 7 bases. Germline assignment: CDR1 SEHNR and CDR2 FQNEAQ (reference sequence). The CDR3 spans 15 residues. Trimming at V came to 4 bases and at J to 2 bases, leaving 6 bases not matched to a gene.

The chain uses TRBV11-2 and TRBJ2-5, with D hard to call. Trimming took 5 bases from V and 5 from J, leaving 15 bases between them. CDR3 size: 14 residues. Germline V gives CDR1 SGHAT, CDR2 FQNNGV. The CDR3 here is CASSPNVLQETQYF. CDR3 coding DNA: TGTGCCAGCAGCCCGAATGTGTTGCAGGAGACCCAGTACTTC.

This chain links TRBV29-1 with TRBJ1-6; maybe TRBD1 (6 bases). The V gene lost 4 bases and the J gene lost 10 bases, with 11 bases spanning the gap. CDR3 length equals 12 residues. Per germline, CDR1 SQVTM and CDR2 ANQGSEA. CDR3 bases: TGCAGCGTTGGGGAGGGGGACTCACCCCTCCACTTT. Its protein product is CSVGEGDSPLHF.

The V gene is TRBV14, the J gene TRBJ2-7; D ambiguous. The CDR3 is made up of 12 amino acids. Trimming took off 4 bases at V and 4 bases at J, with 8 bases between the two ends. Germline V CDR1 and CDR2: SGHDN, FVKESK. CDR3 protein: CASSRTGYEQYF. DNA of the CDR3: TGTGCCAGCAGCCGTACCGGGTACGAGCAGTACTTC.

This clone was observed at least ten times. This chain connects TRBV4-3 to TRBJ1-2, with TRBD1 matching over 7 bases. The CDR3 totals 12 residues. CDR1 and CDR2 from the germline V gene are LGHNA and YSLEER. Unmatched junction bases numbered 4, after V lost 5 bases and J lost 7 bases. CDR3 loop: CASSIGQVGYTF. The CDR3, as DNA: TGCGCCAGCAGCATAGGACAGGTTGGCTACACCTTC.

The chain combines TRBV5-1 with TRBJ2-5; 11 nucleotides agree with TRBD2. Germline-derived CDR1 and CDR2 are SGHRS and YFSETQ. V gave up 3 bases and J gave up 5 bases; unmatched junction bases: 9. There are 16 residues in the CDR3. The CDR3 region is CASSSLAGEVGETQYF. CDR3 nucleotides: TGCGCCAGCAGCTCACTAGCGGGAGAGGTGGGGGAGACCCAGTACTTC.

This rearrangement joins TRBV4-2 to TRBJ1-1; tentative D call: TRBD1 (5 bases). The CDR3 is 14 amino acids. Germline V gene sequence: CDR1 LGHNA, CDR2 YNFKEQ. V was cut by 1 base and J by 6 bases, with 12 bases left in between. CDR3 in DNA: TGTGCCAGCAGCCAAGGGGGGGGGTACCCTGAAGCTTTCTTT. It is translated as CASSQGGGYPEAFF.

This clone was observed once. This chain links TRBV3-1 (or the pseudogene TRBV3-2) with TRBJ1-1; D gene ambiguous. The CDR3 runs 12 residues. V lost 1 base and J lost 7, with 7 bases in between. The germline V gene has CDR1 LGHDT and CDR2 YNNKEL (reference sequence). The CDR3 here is CASSQGGIEAFF. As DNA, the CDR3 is TGTGCCAGCAGCCAAGGAGGAATTGAAGCTTTCTTT.

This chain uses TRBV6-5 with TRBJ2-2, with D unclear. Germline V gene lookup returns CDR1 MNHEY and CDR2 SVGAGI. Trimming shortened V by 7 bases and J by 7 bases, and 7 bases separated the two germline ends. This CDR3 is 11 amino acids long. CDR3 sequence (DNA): TGTGCCAGCACCTTCCTCGGGGAGCTGTTTTTT. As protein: CASTFLGELFF.

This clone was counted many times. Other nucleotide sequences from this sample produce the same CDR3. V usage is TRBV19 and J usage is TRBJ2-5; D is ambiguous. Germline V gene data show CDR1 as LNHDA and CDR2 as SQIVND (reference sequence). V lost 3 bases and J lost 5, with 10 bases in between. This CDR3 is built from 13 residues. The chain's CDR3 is CASSMTSRETQYF. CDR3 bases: TGTGCCAGTAGTATGACTTCGAGGGAGACCCAGTACTTC.